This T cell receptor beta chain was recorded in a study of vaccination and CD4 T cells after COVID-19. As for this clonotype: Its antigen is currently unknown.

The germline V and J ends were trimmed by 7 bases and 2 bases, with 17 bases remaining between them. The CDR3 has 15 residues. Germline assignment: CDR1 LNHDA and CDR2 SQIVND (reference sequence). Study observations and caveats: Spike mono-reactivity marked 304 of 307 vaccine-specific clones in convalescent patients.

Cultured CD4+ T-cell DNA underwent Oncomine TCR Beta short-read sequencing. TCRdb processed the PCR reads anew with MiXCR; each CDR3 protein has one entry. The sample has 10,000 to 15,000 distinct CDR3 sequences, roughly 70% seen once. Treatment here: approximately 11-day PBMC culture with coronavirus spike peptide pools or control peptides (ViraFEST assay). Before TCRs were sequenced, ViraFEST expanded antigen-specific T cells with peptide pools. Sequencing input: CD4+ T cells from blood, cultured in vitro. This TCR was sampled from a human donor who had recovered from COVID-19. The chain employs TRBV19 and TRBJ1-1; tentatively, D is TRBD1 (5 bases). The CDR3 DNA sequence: TGTGCCAGTACCCGAGCAGGACATGTAAACACTGAAGCTTTCTTT. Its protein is CASTRAGHVNTEAFF.